This is a list of T cell receptor beta chains from one sample in a study of cytomegalovirus exposure and HLA in healthy donors. Method: immunoSEQ multiplex PCR; TCRdb's copy keeps in-frame clones and lacks some. The table shows 200,000 to 250,000 clones, with roughly 90% occurring only once. The sequencing input was PBMCs. These TCRs come from a woman aged 18-29 years in good health and CMV-seronegative. Both conserved end residues are part of each CDR3. The D gene is left open where the match is weak. Where a row states a size, it is once, few, many or the class of an expanded clone; other rows omit it.

V	size	J	D	DNA	CDR3
TRBV29-1	-	TRBJ2-3	-	TGCAGCGTTGAGGTGGACTTCACAGATACGCAGTATTTT	CSVEVDFTDTQYF
TRBV9	-	TRBJ2-1	TRBD2	TGTGCCAGCAGCGCGGGACTAGCGGGAAAGGATGAGCAGTTCTTC	CASSAGLAGKDEQFF
TRBV7-6	-	TRBJ2-1	TRBD2	TGTGCCAGCAGCTTAGTAGGAGCGGGAGGGCCTACGAGGTCCTACAATGAGCAGTTCTTC	CASSLVGAGGPTRSYNEQFF
TRBV7-2	-	TRBJ2-7	-	TGTGCCAGCAGTCCGACCTGGCAGGGTGGAGAGTACGAGCAGTACTTC	CASSPTWQGGEYEQYF
TRBV7-2	-	TRBJ1-1	TRBD1	TGTGCCAGCAGCGAAGACAGGGATTTAATGAACACTGAAGCTTTCTTT	CASSEDRDLMNTEAFF
TRBV4-1	-	TRBJ1-2	TRBD1	TGCGCCAGCAGCCATCGTCCAGGGGGCTATGGCTACACCTTC	CASSHRPGGYGYTF
TRBV30	once	TRBJ1-4	-	TGTGCCTGGAGTGGGCAGGGTTCCACTAATGAAAAACTGTTTTTT	CAWSGQGSTNEKLFF
TRBV10-1	-	TRBJ2-2	-	TGCGCCAGCAGTGAACTGAACACCGGGGAGCTGTTTTTT	CASSELNTGELFF
TRBV5-1	-	TRBJ1-1	TRBD1	TGCGCCAGCAGCCCATCGGGACAGGGGGTTTCTGAAGCTTTCTTT	CASSPSGQGVSEAFF
TRBV30	-	TRBJ2-2	TRBD2	TGTACCTGGAGTAGCGGGAGGTTCAGCGGGGAGCTGTTTTTT	CTWSSGRFSGELFF